This TCR beta chain came from a study of graft-versus-host responses after intestinal transplantation. The length of the CDR3 is 14 residues. CDR1 is MGHRA and CDR2 is YSYEKL in the germline V gene. V lost 2 bases to trimming and J lost 4 bases, with 11 bases between them. TCRdb keeps only in-frame clones here, not all; method: immunoSEQ multiplex PCR. Seen here are around 23,000 clones, approximately 93% observed once, and the top ten hold 0.45% to 0.6%. The chain joins TRBV4-1 to TRBJ2-5; the D call may be TRBD1 or TRBD2 (6 bases each). The input for sequencing was PBMCs, taken 18 days after transplant. The origin of this receptor is a human patient who received an intestinal transplant, so some T cells may come from the graft donor. The CDR3 loop is CASSQSPGAETQYF. The DNA of the CDR3 is TGCGCCAGCAGCCAATCCCCGGGGGCAGAGACCCAGTACTTC.